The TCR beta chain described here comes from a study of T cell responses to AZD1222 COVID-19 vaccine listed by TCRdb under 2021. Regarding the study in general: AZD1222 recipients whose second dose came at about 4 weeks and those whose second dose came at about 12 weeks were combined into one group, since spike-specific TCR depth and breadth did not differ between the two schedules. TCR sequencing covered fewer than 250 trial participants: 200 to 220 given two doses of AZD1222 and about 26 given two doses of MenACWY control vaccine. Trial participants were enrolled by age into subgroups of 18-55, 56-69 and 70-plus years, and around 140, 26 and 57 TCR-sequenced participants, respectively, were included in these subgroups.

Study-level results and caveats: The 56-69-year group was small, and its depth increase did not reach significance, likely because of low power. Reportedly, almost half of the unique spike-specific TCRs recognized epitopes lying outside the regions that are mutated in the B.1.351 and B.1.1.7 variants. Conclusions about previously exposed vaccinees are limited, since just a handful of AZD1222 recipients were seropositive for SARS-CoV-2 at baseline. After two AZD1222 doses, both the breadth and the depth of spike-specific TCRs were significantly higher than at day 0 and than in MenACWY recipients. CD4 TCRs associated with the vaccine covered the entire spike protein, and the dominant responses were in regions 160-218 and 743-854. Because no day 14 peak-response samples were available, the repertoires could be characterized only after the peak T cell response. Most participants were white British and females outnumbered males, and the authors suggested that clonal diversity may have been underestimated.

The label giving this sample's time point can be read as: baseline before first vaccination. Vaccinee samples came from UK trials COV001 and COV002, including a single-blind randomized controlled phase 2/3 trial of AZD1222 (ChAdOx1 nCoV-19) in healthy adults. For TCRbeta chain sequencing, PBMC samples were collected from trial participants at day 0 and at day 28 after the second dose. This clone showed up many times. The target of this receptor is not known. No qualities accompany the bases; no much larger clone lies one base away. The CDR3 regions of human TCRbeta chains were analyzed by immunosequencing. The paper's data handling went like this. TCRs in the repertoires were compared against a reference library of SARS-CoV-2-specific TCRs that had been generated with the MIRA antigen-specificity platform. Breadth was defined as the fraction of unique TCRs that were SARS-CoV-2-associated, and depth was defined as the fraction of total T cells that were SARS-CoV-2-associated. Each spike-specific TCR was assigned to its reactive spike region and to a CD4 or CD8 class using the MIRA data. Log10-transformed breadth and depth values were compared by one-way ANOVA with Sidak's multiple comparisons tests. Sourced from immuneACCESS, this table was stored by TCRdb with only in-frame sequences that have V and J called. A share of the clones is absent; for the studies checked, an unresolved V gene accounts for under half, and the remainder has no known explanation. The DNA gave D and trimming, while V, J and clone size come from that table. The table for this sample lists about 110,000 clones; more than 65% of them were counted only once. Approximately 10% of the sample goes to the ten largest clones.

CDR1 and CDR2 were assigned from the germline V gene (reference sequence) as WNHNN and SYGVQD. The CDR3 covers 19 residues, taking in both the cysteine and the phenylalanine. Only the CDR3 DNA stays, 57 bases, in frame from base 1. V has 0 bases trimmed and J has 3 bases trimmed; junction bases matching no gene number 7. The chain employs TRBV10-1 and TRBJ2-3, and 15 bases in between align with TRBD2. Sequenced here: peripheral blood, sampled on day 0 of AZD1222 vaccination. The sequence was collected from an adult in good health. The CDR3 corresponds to CASSESGGTSGRITDTQYF. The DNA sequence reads TGCGCCAGCAGTGAGTCTGGGGGGACTAGCGGGAGGATAACAGATACGCAGTATTTT.